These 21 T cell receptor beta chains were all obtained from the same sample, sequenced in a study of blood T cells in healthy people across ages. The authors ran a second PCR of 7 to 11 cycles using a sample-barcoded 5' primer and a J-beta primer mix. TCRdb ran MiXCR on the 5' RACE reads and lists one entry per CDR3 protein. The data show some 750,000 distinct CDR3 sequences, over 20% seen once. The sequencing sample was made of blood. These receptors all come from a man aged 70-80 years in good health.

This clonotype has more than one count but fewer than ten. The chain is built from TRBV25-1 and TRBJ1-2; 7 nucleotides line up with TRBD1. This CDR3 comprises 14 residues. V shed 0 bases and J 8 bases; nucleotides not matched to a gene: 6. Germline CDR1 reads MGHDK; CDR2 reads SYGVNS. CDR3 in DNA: TGTGCCAGCAGTGAATATGGGACAGCAAGGGGCTACACCTTC. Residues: CASSEYGTARGYTF.

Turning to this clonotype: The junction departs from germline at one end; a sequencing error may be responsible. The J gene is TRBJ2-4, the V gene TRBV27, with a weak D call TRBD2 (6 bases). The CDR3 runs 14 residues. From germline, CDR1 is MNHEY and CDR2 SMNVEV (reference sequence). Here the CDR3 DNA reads TGTACCAGCAGTCTGACTAGTCCCAAAAACATTCAGTACTTC. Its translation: CTSSLTSPKNIQYF.

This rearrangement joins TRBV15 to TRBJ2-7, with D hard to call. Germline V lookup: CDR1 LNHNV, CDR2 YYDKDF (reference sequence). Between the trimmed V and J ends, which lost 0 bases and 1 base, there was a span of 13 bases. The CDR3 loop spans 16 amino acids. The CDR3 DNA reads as TGTGCCACCAGCAGAGATAGGTCGGACGAATCCTACGAGCAGTACGTC. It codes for CATSRDRSDESYEQYV.

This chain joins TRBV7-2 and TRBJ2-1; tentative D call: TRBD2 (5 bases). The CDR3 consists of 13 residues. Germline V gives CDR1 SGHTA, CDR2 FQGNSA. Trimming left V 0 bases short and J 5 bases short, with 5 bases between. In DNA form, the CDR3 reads TGTGCCAGCAGCTTAGCGCGGGACAATGAGCAGTTCTTC. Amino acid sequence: CASSLARDNEQFF.

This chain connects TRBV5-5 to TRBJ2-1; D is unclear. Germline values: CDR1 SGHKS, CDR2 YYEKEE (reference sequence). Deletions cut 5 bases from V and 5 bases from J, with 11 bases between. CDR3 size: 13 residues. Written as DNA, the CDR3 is TGTGCCAGCAGGCTTCAAATTAACAATGAGCAGTTCTTC. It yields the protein CASRLQINNEQFF.

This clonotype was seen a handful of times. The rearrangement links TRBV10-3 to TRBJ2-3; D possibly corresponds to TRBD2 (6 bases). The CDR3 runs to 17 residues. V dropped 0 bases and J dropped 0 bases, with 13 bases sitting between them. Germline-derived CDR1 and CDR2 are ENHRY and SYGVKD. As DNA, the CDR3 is TGTGCCATCAGTGAGTCGAAGGCGGGAACAAGCACAGATACGCAGTATTTT. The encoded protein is CAISESKAGTSTDTQYF.

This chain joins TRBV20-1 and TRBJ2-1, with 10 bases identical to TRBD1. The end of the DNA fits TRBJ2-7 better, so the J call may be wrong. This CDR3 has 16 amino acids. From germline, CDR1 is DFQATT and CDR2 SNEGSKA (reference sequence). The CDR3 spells CSARDRGRPSFYEQYF. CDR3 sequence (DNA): TGCAGTGCCAGGGACAGGGGCCGACCCTCGTTCTACGAGCAGTACTTC.

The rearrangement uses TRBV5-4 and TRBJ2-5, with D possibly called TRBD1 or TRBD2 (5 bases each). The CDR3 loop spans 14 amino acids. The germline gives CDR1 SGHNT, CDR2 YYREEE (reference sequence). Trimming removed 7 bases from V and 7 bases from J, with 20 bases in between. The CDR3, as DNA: TGTGCCAGCCCCGGTTTTGGAAGGGACGGGACCCAGTACTTC. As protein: CASPGFGRDGTQYF. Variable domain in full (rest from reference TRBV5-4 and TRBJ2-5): ETGVTQSPTHLIKTRGQQVTLRCSSQSGHNTVSWYQQALGQGPQFIFQYYREEENGRGNFPPRFSGLQFPNYSSELNVNALELDDSALYLCASPGFGRDGTQYFGPGTRLLVL.

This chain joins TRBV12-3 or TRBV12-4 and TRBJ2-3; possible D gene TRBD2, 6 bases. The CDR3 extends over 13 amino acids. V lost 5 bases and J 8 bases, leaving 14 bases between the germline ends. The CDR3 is CASSADAGGTQYF. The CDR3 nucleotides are TGTGCCAGCAGTGCGGATGCCGGGGGTACGCAGTATTTT.

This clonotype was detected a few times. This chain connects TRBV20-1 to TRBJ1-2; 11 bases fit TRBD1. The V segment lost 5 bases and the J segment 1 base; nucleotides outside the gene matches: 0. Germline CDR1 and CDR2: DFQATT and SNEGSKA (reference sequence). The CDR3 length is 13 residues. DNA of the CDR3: TGCAGTGCTGGGACAGGGGGTAACTATGGCTACACCTTC. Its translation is CSAGTGGNYGYTF.

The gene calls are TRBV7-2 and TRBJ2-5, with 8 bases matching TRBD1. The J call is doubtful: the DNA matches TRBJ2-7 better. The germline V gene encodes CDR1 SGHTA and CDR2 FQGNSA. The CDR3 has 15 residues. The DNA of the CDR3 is TGTGCCAGCAGCTTAGTGGGGACAGGCGCCTACGAGCAGTACTTC. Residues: CASSLVGTGAYEQYF.

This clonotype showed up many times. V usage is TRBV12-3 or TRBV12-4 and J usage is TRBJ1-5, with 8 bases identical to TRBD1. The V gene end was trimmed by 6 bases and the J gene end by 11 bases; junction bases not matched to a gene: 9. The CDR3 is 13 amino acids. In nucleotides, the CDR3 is TGTGCCAGCAGCCCGGACAGGGTTAAGGCCCAGCATTTT. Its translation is CASSPDRVKAQHF.

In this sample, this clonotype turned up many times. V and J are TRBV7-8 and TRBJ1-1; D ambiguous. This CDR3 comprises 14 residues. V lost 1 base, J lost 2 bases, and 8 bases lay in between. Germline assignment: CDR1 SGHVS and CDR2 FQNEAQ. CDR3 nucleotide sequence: TGTGCCAGCAGCTTAGTTGGGGATAACACTGAAGCTTTCTTT. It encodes CASSLVGDNTEAFF.

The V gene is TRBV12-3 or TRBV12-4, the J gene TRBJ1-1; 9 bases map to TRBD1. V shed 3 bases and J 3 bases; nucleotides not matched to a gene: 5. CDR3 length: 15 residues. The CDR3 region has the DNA TGTGCCAGCAGTTTTGGACAGGGGAGGGACACTGAAGCTTTCTTT. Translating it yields CASSFGQGRDTEAFF.

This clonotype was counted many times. CDR3 sequence: CASSAGLLSYEQYF. The CDR3 DNA sequence: TGTGCCAGCAGCGCGGGACTACTCTCCTACGAGCAGTACTTC. The genes are TRBV28 and TRBJ2-7; 7 bases align to TRBD2. V shed 6 bases, J shed 0 bases, and the junction held 5 bases outside the gene matches. Germline lookup yields CDR1 MDHEN and CDR2 SYDVKM. The CDR3 has 14 amino acids.

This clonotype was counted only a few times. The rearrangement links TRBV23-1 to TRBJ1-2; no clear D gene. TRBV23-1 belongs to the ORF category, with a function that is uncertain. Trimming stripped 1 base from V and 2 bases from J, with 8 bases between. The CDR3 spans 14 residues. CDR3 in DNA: TGCGCCAGCAGTCAATTAGCACAGAACTATGGCTACACCTTC. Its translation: CASSQLAQNYGYTF.

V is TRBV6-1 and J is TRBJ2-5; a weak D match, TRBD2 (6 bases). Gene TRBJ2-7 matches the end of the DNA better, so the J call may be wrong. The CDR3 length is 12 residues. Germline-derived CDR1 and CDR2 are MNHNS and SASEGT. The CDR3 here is CASRDYLYEQYF. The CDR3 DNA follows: TGTGCCAGCAGGGACTACCTTTACGAGCAGTACTTC.

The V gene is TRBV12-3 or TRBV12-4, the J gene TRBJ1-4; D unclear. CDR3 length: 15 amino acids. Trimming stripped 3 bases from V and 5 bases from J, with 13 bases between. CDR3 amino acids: CASSFLGQVNEKLFF. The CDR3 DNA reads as TGTGCCAGCAGTTTTTTAGGCCAGGTCAATGAAAAACTGTTTTTT.

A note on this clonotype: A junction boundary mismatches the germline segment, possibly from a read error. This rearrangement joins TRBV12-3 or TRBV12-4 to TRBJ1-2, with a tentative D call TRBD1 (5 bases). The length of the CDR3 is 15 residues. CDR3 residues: CASRDPGRNTYGSTF. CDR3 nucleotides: TGTGCCAGCAGGGACCCGGGACGGAATACTTATGGCTCCACCTTC.

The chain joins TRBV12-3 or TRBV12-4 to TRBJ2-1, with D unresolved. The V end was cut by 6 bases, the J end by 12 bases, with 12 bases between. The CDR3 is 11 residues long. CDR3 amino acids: CASSPGPGQFF. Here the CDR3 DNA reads TGTGCCAGCAGCCCGGGTCCAGGGCAGTTCTTC.

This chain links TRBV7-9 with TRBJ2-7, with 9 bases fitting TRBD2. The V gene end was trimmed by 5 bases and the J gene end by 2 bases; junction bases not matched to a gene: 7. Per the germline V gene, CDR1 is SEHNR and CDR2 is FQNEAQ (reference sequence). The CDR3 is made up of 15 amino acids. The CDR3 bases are TGTGCCAGCAGCATAAGGTCTAGCGGGACCTACGAGCAGTACTTC. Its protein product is CASSIRSSGTYEQYF.